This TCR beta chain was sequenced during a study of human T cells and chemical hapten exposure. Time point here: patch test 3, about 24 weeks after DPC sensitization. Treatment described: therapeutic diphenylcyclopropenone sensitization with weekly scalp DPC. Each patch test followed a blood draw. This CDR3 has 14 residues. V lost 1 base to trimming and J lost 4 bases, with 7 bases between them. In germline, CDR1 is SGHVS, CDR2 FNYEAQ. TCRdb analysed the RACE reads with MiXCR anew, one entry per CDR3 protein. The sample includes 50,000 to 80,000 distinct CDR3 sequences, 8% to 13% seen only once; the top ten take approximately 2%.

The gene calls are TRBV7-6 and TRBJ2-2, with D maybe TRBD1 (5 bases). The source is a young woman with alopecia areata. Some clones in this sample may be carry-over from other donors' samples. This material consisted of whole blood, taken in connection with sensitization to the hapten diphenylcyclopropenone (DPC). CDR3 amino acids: CASSLDRSTGELFF. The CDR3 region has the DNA TGTGCCAGCAGCTTAGACAGGAGCACCGGGGAGCTGTTTTTT.